The 3 T cell receptor beta chains listed next were all sequenced from one sample in a study of control samples from healthy donors and cancer patients. Libraries were prepared by immunoSEQ multiplex PCR; TCRdb keeps only in-frame clonotypes and omits some of them. The sample shows around 140,000 clones, about nine tenths of them seen only once. Source material: blood. The origin of the receptors is a man aged 25-45 years in good health.

The chain is built from TRBV28 and TRBJ2-7, with TRBD2 identical over 14 bases. V gave up 8 bases and J gave up 1 base; unmatched junction bases: 16. The CDR3 totals 19 residues. Germline assignment: CDR1 MDHEN and CDR2 SYDVKM. CDR3 loop: CASRPLRTSGGPTSYEQYF. In DNA, the CDR3 is TGTGCCAGCCGGCCCCTCAGGACTAGCGGGGGGCCCACTTCCTACGAGCAGTACTTC. Variable domain in full (rest from reference TRBV28 and TRBJ2-7): DVKVTQSSRYLVKRTGEKVFLECVQDMDHENMFWYRQDPGLGLRLIYFSYDVKMKEKGDIPEGYSVSREKKERFSLILESASTNQTSMYLCASRPLRTSGGPTSYEQYFGPGTRLTVT.

This chain uses TRBV5-6 with TRBJ2-4; perhaps TRBD1 as D (6 bases). Germline CDR1 is SGHDT and CDR2 is YYEEEE. The CDR3 is made up of 16 amino acids. The ends were cut back, 0 bases at V and 1 base at J, with 11 bases in the middle. CDR3 nucleotide sequence: TGTGCCAGCAGCTTGGCGGGTACAGGGGCCAAAAACATTCAGTACTTC. This gives the protein CASSLAGTGAKNIQYF.

The CDR3 spells CASSFTRDRGYTEAFF. CDR3 DNA: TGTGCCAGCAGTTTTACCCGGGACAGGGGTTACACTGAAGCTTTCTTT. V gene TRBV6-5 combines with J gene TRBJ1-1; 10 bases map to TRBD1. Trimming cost V 4 bases and J 3 bases; bases outside gene matches: 8. The CDR3 spans 16 residues. Germline assignment: CDR1 MNHEY and CDR2 SVGAGI.